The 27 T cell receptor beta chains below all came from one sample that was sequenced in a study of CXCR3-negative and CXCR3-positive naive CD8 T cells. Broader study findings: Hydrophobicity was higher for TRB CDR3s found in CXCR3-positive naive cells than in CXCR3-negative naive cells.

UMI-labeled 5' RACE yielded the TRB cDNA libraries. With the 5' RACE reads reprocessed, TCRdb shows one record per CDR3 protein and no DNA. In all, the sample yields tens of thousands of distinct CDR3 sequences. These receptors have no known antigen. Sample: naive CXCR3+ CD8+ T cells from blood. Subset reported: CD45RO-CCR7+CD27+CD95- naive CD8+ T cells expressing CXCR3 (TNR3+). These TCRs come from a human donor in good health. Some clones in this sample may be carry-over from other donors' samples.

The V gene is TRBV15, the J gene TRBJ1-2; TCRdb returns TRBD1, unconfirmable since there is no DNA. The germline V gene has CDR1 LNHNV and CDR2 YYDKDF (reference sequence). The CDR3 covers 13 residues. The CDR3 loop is CATSRGKGAGYTF. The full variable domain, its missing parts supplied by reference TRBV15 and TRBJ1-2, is DAMVIQNPRYQVTQFGKPVTLSCSQTLNHNVMYWYQQKSSQAPKLLFHYYDKDFNNEADTPDNFQSRRPNTSFCFLDIRSPGLGDTAMYLCATSRGKGAGYTFGSGTRLTVV.

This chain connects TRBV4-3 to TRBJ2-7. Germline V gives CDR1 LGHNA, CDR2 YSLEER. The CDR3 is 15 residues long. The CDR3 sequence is CASSHKVDPSYEQYF.

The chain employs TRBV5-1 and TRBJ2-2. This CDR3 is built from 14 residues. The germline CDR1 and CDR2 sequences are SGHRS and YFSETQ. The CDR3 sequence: CASSPIRGTGELFF.

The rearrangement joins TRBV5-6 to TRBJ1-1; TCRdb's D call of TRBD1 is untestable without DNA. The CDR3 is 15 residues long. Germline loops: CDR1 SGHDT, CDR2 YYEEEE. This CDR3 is CASSLGTGARTEAFF.

CDR3 loop: CAISEGTSGTYNEQFF. The chain is built from TRBV10-3 and TRBJ2-1; absent DNA, TCRdb's TRBD2 call cannot be checked. The CDR3 is made up of 16 amino acids. The germline V gene has CDR1 ENHRY and CDR2 SYGVKD.

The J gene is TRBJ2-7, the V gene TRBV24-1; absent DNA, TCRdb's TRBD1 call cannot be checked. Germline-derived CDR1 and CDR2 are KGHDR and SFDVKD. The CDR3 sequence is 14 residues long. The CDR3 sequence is CATSDRTEAYEQYF.

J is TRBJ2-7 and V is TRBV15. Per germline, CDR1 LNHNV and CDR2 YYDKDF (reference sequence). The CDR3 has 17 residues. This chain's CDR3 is CATSSDTAGLPPYEQYF.

The CDR3 region is CASSYDRGDEQYF. The chain combines TRBV7-9 with TRBJ2-7; TCRdb returns TRBD1, unconfirmable since there is no DNA. The CDR3 consists of 13 residues. Per germline, CDR1 SEHNR and CDR2 FQNEAQ (reference sequence).

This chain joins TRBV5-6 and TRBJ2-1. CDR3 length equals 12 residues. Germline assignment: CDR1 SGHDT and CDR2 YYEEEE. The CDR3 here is CASSLLRDEQFF. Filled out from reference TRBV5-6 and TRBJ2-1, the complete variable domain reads DAGVTQSPTHLIKTRGQQVTLRCSPKSGHDTVSWYQQALGQGPQFIFQYYEEEERQRGNFPDRFSGHQFPNYSSELNVNALLLGDSALYLCASSLLRDEQFFGPGTRLTVL.

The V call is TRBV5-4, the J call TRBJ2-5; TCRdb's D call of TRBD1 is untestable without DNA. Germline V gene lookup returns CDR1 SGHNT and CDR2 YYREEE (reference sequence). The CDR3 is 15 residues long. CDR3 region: CASSHFGGWGETQYF.

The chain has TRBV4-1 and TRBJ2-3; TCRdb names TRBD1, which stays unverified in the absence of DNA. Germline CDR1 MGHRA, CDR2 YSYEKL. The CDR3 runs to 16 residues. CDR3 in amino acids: CASSQSKGASTDTQYF.

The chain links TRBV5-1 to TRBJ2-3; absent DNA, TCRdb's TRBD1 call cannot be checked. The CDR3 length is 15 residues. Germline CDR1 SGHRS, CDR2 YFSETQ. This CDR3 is CASSLDRGPGDTQYF.

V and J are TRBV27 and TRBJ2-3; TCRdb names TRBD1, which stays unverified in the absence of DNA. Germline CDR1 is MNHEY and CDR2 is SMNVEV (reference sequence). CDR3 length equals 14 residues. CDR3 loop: CASSSTGLGDTQYF.

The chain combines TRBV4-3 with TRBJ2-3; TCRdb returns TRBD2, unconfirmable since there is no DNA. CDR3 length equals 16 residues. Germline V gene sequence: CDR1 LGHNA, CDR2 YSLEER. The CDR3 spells CASSLGTSGRTDTQYF.

This chain's CDR3 is CASSLRPDRELTDTQYF. This rearrangement joins TRBV4-1 to TRBJ2-3; TCRdb's assignment of TRBD1 cannot be checked, as there is no DNA. Germline V CDR1 and CDR2: MGHRA, YSYEKL. This CDR3 is 17 amino acids long.

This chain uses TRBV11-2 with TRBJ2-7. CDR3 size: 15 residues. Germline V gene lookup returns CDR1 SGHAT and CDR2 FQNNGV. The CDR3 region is CASSETIADSYEQYF.

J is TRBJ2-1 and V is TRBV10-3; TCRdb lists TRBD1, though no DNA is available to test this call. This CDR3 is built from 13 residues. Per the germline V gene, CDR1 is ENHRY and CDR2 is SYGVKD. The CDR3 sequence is CAIPGQGLHEQFF.

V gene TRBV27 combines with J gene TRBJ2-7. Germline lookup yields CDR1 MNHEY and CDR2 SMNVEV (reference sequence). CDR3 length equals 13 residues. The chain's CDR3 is CASSSSPTYEQYF.

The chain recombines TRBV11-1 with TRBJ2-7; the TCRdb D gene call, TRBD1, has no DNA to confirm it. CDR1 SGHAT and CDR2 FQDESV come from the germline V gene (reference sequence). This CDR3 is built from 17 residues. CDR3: CASSPQAGTGGLDEQYF.

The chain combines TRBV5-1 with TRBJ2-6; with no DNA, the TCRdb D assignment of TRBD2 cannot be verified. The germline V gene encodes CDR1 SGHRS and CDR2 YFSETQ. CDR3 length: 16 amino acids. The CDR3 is CASSEGPFSGANVLTF.

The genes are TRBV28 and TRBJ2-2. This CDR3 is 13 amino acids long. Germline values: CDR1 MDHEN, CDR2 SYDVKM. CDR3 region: CASSFEATGELFF. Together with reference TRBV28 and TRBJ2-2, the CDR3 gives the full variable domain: DVKVTQSSRYLVKRTGEKVFLECVQDMDHENMFWYRQDPGLGLRLIYFSYDVKMKEKGDIPEGYSVSREKKERFSLILESASTNQTSMYLCASSFEATGELFFGEGSRLTVL.

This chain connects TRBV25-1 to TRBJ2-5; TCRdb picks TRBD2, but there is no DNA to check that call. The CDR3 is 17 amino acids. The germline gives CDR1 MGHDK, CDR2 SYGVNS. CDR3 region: CASSEYFLAGVPETQYF.

CDR3 residues: CASSTFDSGGYNEQFF. V is TRBV7-9 and J is TRBJ2-1; TCRdb outputs TRBD2, but without DNA this stays unchecked. The germline V gene has CDR1 SEHNR and CDR2 FQNEAQ (reference sequence). The CDR3 spans 16 residues.

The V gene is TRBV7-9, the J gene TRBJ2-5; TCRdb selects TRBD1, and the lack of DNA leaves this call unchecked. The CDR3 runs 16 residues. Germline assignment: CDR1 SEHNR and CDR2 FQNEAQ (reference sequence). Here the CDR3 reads CASSSPDRGRVETQYF.

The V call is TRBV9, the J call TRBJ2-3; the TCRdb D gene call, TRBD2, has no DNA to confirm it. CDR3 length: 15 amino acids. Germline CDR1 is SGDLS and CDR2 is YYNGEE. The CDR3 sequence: CASSVASGNRYTQYF.

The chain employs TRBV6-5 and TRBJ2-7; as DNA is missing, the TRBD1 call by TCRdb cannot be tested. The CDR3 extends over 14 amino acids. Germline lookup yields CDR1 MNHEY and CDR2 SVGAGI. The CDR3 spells CASSPRTVFYEQYF.

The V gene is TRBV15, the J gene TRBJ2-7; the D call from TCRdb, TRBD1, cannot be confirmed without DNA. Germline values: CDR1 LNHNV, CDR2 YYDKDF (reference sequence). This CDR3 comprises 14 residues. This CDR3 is CATSRGGGGHEQYF.